This T cell receptor (beta chain) was captured in a study of blood T cell repertoires in COVID-19. Turning to the study itself: The analysed material was cDNA or gDNA that came from T cells, B-cell-depleted T cells, or PBMCs.

The ends were cut back, 4 bases at V and 11 bases at J, with 17 bases in the middle. Germline-derived CDR1 and CDR2 are SEHNR and FQNEAQ (reference sequence). There are 13 residues in the CDR3. Only in-frame clones appear in the TCRdb table, and some are missing; sequencing was by immunoSEQ multiplex PCR. Of 450,000 to 500,000 clones listed, roughly nine tenths are singletons. The V and J genes are TRBV7-9 and TRBJ1-1, with D possibly TRBD1 on 6 matching bases. Sequencing was performed on PBMCs or T cells enriched from blood (not recorded which). The TCR was taken from a woman under 30 who had recovered from COVID-19. CDR3 loop: CASSSNTGIVAFF. The CDR3 nucleotides read TGTGCCAGCAGCTCCAATACAGGGATCGTGGCTTTCTTT.